These 27 T cell receptor beta chains were sequenced from one sample in a study of cytomegalovirus exposure and HLA in healthy donors. Researchers ran the PCR with 60 Vbeta and 13 Jbeta primers. Here immunoSEQ multiplex PCR was the method, and the copy in TCRdb shows in-frame clones only, minus some. This repertoire shows roughly 120,000 clones, over 70% found once; its top ten account for 1.5% to 2%. Sequenced input: PBMCs. The source is a woman under 30 in good health and CMV-seronegative.

The V gene is TRBV19, the J gene TRBJ2-7; a possible D gene is TRBD2 (5 bases). The CDR3 consists of 15 residues. Germline V gene sequence: CDR1 LNHDA, CDR2 SQIVND (reference sequence). V was trimmed by 4 bases and J by 1 base, leaving 14 bases between them. The CDR3 loop reads CASSKPGSRSYEQYF. DNA for the CDR3: TGTGCCAGTAGTAAGCCGGGGAGTAGGTCCTACGAGCAGTACTTC.

V usage is TRBV18 and J usage is TRBJ2-7; 7 bases fit TRBD1. J lost 2 bases, V lost 2 bases, and 3 bases had no gene match. This CDR3 has 14 amino acids. Looked up from germline, CDR1 is KGHSH and CDR2 is LQKENI. CDR3: CASSPETGPYEQYF. CDR3 nucleotides: TGTGCCAGCTCACCAGAGACAGGGCCCTACGAGCAGTACTTC.

CDR3 loop: CASSFGEQYF. CDR3 DNA: TGTGCCAGCAGTTTCGGCGAGCAGTACTTC. The chain has TRBV27 and TRBJ2-7; D gene uncertain. Trimming left V 3 bases short and J 6 bases short, with 3 bases between. The CDR3 sequence is 10 residues long. The V gene's germline CDR1 is MNHEY and CDR2 SMNVEV (reference sequence).

The chain combines TRBV4-1 with TRBJ1-5, with 10 bases aligning to TRBD1. Unmatched junction bases numbered 6, after V lost 5 bases and J lost 2 bases. Per germline, CDR1 MGHRA and CDR2 YSYEKL. CDR3 length: 16 amino acids. CDR3 amino acids: CASSDEGQGRNQPQHF. The CDR3 region has the DNA TGCGCCAGCAGCGATGAGGGACAGGGGCGCAATCAGCCCCAGCATTTT.

V usage is TRBV5-1 and J usage is TRBJ1-1, with a possible D match to TRBD1 (5 bases). With 2 bases removed from V and 6 bases from J, the gap between germline ends came to 11 bases. The CDR3 length is 13 residues. Looked up from germline, CDR1 is SGHRS and CDR2 is YFSETQ. CDR3 in amino acids: CASSFGGGAEAFF. CDR3 nucleotide sequence: TGCGCCAGCAGCTTTGGGGGGGGAGCTGAAGCTTTCTTT.

V gene TRBV6-1 combines with J gene TRBJ1-4; D unresolved. The CDR3 covers 12 residues. CDR1 and CDR2 (germline): MNHNS, SASEGT. V shed 5 bases and J shed 13 bases, with 14 bases lying between them. CDR3 residues: CASSPSGVGLFF. The CDR3 DNA follows: TGTGCCAGCAGTCCCAGCGGAGTTGGACTGTTTTTT.

CDR3 in amino acids: CASSALPGQAAYGYTF. The CDR3 DNA sequence: TGTGCCAGTAGCGCACTACCGGGACAGGCAGCCTATGGCTACACCTTC. The V gene is TRBV19, the J gene TRBJ1-2, with 8 bases that match TRBD1. The V gene's germline CDR1 is LNHDA and CDR2 SQIVND (reference sequence). CDR3 length equals 16 residues. V shed 6 bases and J 4 bases; nucleotides not matched to a gene: 13.

The chain has TRBV6-1 and TRBJ2-7, with D perhaps TRBD2 (6 bases). The V end was cut by 7 bases, the J end by 1 base, with 14 bases between. This CDR3 region has 14 residues. Germline V CDR1 and CDR2: MNHNS, SASEGT. The CDR3 DNA reads as TGTGCCAGCACTTCCGGGGACTTATCCTACGAGCAGTACTTC. This codes for CASTSGDLSYEQYF.

This rearrangement joins TRBV5-1 to TRBJ2-5, with 9 nucleotides matching TRBD2. Germline values: CDR1 SGHRS, CDR2 YFSETQ. With 0 bases clipped from V and 5 bases from J, the junction kept 2 bases outside the gene matches. The CDR3 has 14 residues. Written as DNA, the CDR3 is TGCGCCAGCAGCTTGGGGCTAGCGGGGGAGACCCAGTACTTC. Translating gives CASSLGLAGETQYF.

The V gene is TRBV28, the J gene TRBJ1-2; weak D call: TRBD1 (5 bases). V was cut by 6 bases and J by 3 bases, with 11 bases left in between. Germline CDR1 MDHEN, CDR2 SYDVKM. The CDR3 has 13 amino acids. The CDR3 DNA reads TGTGCCAGCAGGGAACAGGCGGACTATGGCTACACCTTC. Protein product: CASREQADYGYTF.

This clone appeared a few times. This rearrangement joins TRBV7-2 to TRBJ1-2, with 7 nucleotides matching TRBD1. Per germline, CDR1 SGHTA and CDR2 FQGNSA. The trim removed 4 bases at V and 6 bases at J, leaving 11 bases unmatched. CDR3 length: 15 amino acids. The CDR3 loop reads CASSSRTGHVNGYTF. The CDR3 DNA sequence: TGTGCCAGCAGCTCCCGGACAGGCCACGTAAATGGCTACACCTTC.

This clone was observed a handful of times. The genes are TRBV5-6 and TRBJ2-5; tentative D call: TRBD1 (5 bases). The V gene lost 3 bases and the J gene lost 5 bases, with 11 bases spanning the gap. Looked up from germline, CDR1 is SGHDT and CDR2 is YYEEEE. The CDR3 loop spans 13 amino acids. The CDR3 sequence is CASSWTPGETQYF. DNA of the CDR3: TGTGCCAGCAGCTGGACCCCAGGGGAGACCCAGTACTTC. Variable domain in full (rest from reference TRBV5-6 and TRBJ2-5): DAGVTQSPTHLIKTRGQQVTLRCSPKSGHDTVSWYQQALGQGPQFIFQYYEEEERQRGNFPDRFSGHQFPNYSSELNVNALLLGDSALYLCASSWTPGETQYFGPGTRLLVL.

The chain combines TRBV28 with TRBJ2-1, with D maybe TRBD1 (6 bases). CDR1 is MDHEN and CDR2 is SYDVKM in the germline V gene. V was clipped by 7 bases and J by 7 bases, with 14 bases between them. This CDR3 has 13 amino acids. This CDR3 reads CASKKQGGNEQFF. The CDR3 nucleotides read TGTGCCAGCAAGAAGCAAGGGGGAAATGAGCAGTTCTTC.

A few counts support this clone. The gene calls are TRBV5-5 and TRBJ2-6, with D possibly TRBD1 on 6 matching bases. CDR1 is SGHKS, CDR2 YYEKEE, per germline (reference sequence). CDR3 size: 17 residues. The V and J ends lost 4 bases and 0 bases respectively, with 14 bases between them. This CDR3 is CASSTVDSLSGANVLTF. The CDR3 DNA sequence: TGTGCCAGCAGCACCGTGGACAGTCTCTCTGGGGCCAACGTCCTGACTTTC. Full variable domain (rest looked up from reference TRBV5-5 and TRBJ2-6): DAGVTQSPTHLIKTRGQQVTLRCSPISGHKSVSWYQQVLGQGPQFIFQYYEKEERGRGNFPDRFSARQFPNYSSELNVNALLLGDSALYLCASSTVDSLSGANVLTFGAGSRLTVL.

This chain connects TRBV7-2 to TRBJ2-7, with D unresolved. The CDR3 totals 14 residues. Germline-derived CDR1 and CDR2 are SGHTA and FQGNSA. V dropped 5 bases and J dropped 2 bases, with 13 bases sitting between them. The CDR3 DNA follows: TGTGCCAGCAGCCCTCGCGAACCTCCCTACGAGCAGTACTTC. Amino acids: CASSPREPPYEQYF.

This clone was recorded a few times. V is TRBV6-1 and J is TRBJ2-7; 8 nucleotides align to TRBD1. V lost 4 bases and J lost 5; bases outside the gene matches: 7. The CDR3 runs 14 residues. From germline, CDR1 is MNHNS and CDR2 SASEGT. CDR3 amino acids: CASSARQGLNEQYF. CDR3 nucleotides: TGTGCCAGCAGTGCTCGACAGGGGTTGAACGAGCAGTACTTC.

The genes are TRBV29-1 and TRBJ1-3; D unresolved. The V end lost 1 base, the J end lost 0 bases, and 7 bases lay between the germline ends. Germline assignment: CDR1 SQVTM and CDR2 ANQGSEA. This CDR3 is 14 amino acids long. CDR3 nucleotide sequence: TGCAGCGTTGAAGCCCGGGGCTCTGGAAACACCATATATTTT. As protein: CSVEARGSGNTIYF. Using reference TRBV29-1 and TRBJ1-3 for the parts outside the CDR3, the full variable domain is SAVISQKPSRDICQRGTSLTIQCQVDSQVTMMFWYRQQPGQSLTLIATANQGSEATYESGFVIDKFPISRPNLTFSTLTVSNMSPEDSSIYLCSVEARGSGNTIYFGEGSWLTVV.

V and J are TRBV5-8 and TRBJ1-1, with TRBD1 matching over 7 bases. The length of the CDR3 is 13 residues. J lost 6 bases, V lost 0 bases, and 2 bases had no gene match. Germline V lookup: CDR1 SGHTS, CDR2 YDEGEE. Here the CDR3 reads CASSLDRGAEAFF. The CDR3 DNA reads TGTGCCAGCAGCTTGGACAGGGGAGCTGAAGCTTTCTTT.

A note on this clone: The CDR3 end shows no conserved phenylalanine or tryptophan, and so a read error is likely. The CDR3, as DNA: TGTGCCAGCAGTTCGGTCCCAGGGGATTACAATCAGCCCCAGCATGTT. Amino acids: CASSSVPGDYNQPQHV. V and J are TRBV6-5 and TRBJ1-5; the D gene is possibly TRBD1 (6 bases). V was trimmed by 4 bases and J by 3 bases, leaving 16 bases between them. The CDR3 totals 16 residues. Germline CDR1 and CDR2: MNHEY and SVGAGI.

The CDR3 here is CASSVTDGGAFF. As DNA, the CDR3 is TGTGCCAGCAGCGTGACAGACGGTGGAGCTTTCTTT. V usage is TRBV9 and J usage is TRBJ1-1, with D possibly TRBD1 on 5 matching bases. The CDR3 has 12 residues. Germline values: CDR1 SGDLS, CDR2 YYNGEE. The germline V and J ends were trimmed by 2 bases and 10 bases, with 12 bases remaining between them.

The V call is TRBV5-1, the J call TRBJ2-1, with 9 bases aligning to TRBD1. J gave up 8 bases and V 0 bases, and 9 bases lay outside the gene matches. Germline loops: CDR1 SGHRS, CDR2 YFSETQ. The CDR3 runs to 16 residues. In DNA, the CDR3 is TGCGCCAGCAGCTTGGGGGACAGGGTAGCTATCCATGAGCAGTTCTTC. Translation gives CASSLGDRVAIHEQFF.

This clone has more than one count but fewer than ten. V is TRBV13 and J is TRBJ1-2; D might be TRBD1 (5 bases). Trimming stripped 0 bases from V and 0 bases from J, with 8 bases between. Germline CDR1 is PRHDT and CDR2 is FYEKMQ (reference sequence). The CDR3 runs to 15 residues. CDR3 protein: CASSLGSRANYGYTF. CDR3 bases: TGTGCCAGCAGCTTAGGATCCAGGGCTAACTATGGCTACACCTTC. Full variable domain (rest looked up from reference TRBV13 and TRBJ1-2): AAGVIQSPRHLIKEKRETATLKCYPIPRHDTVYWYQQGPGQDPQFLISFYEKMQSDKGSIPDRFSAQQFSDYHSELNMSSLELGDSALYFCASSLGSRANYGYTFGSGTRLTVV.

This chain links TRBV6-6 with TRBJ1-2; a weak D match, TRBD1 (5 bases). V was pared by 4 bases and J by 4 bases, with 16 bases between. The V gene's germline CDR1 is MNHNY and CDR2 SVGAGI (reference sequence). The CDR3 totals 15 residues. The CDR3 DNA reads TGTGCCAGCAGTTGGTTCAGGGAGGACCCCTATGGCTACACCTTC. Its translation is CASSWFREDPYGYTF.

The J gene is TRBJ1-1, the V gene TRBV29-1; D gene unclear. The CDR3 length is 15 residues. The V and J ends lost 8 bases and 4 bases respectively, with 23 bases between them. Germline V gene lookup returns CDR1 SQVTM and CDR2 ANQGSEA. CDR3: CSLTPSLGRGTEAFF. The CDR3 DNA sequence: TGCAGCCTAACCCCCTCCTTAGGTCGGGGCACTGAAGCTTTCTTT.

This chain connects TRBV30 to TRBJ2-2, with D uncertain. The CDR3 totals 11 residues. The germline CDR1 and CDR2 sequences are GTSNPN and SVGIG (reference sequence). V was trimmed by 0 bases and J by 9 bases, leaving 5 bases between them. The CDR3 is CAWSVSRELFF. DNA of the CDR3: TGTGCCTGGAGTGTAAGCAGGGAGCTGTTTTTT.

The chain carries TRBV5-4 and TRBJ1-2, with 7 positions matching TRBD1. This CDR3 region has 15 residues. The V segment lost 2 bases and the J segment 4 bases; nucleotides outside the gene matches: 8. In germline, CDR1 is SGHNT, CDR2 YYREEE (reference sequence). DNA of the CDR3: TGTGCCAGCAGCTTTTCTTTAGGGGGCATCTATGGCTACACCTTC. Protein: CASSFSLGGIYGYTF.

Comments on this clone: Within the sample, other DNA sequences also encode this same CDR3. The chain joins TRBV28 to TRBJ2-7; 9 positions match TRBD1. The CDR3 runs to 13 residues. J gave up 2 bases and V 8 bases, and 4 bases lay outside the gene matches. Per the germline V gene, CDR1 is MDHEN and CDR2 is SYDVKM. This chain's CDR3 is CASQRQGAYEQYF. DNA of the CDR3: TGTGCCAGCCAAAGACAGGGGGCCTACGAGCAGTACTTC.